The 14 T cell receptor beta chains below all came from one sample that was sequenced in a study of blood T cells in healthy people across ages. For the second PCR, which ran for roughly 6 to 11 cycles, a sample-barcoded 5' primer and a J-beta primer mix were used. MiXCR, run by TCRdb on the 5' RACE reads, gives a single entry per CDR3 protein. The table shows 900,000 to 950,000 distinct CDR3 sequences, with almost 30% occurring only once. These sequences were also reported in another study, on T cells of mothers and their children.

The sequencing input was blood. The receptors stem from a woman aged 40 to 50 in good health.

This clonotype was observed a few times. The V call is TRBV7-2, the J call TRBJ1-6; D remains ambiguous. Germline lookup yields CDR1 SGHTA and CDR2 FQGNSA. CDR3 size: 13 residues. The V end lost 2 bases, the J end lost 8 bases, and 7 bases lay between the germline ends. The CDR3 DNA reads as TGTGCCAGCAGCTTAAACCGGGATTCACCCCTCCACTTT. This codes for CASSLNRDSPLHF.

This clonotype was seen a few times. This chain connects TRBV12-3 or TRBV12-4 to TRBJ1-2; D unclear. Trimming pared 6 bases from V and 8 bases from J, leaving 13 bases between. The CDR3 runs to 12 residues. CDR3 DNA: TGTGCCAGCAGCTTTGGACTGCAAGGCTACACCTTC. Its translation is CASSFGLQGYTF.

This clonotype was seen ten or more times. V gene TRBV7-8 combines with J gene TRBJ2-5, with 8 bases identical to TRBD1. The V gene end was trimmed by 3 bases and the J gene end by 3 bases; junction bases not matched to a gene: 6. The CDR3 contains 15 residues. Germline V gene lookup returns CDR1 SGHVS and CDR2 FQNEAQ. The CDR3 DNA follows: TGTGCCAGCAGCTTGACCGGGACAGGAGAAGAGACCCAGTACTTC. Translating gives CASSLTGTGEETQYF.

This chain connects TRBV20-1 to TRBJ2-1; D is ambiguous. Germline V gene sequence: CDR1 DFQATT, CDR2 SNEGSKA (reference sequence). The V gene lost 5 bases and the J gene lost 12 bases, with 17 bases spanning the gap. CDR3 length equals 12 residues. DNA for the CDR3: TGCAGTGCTGGACCCCGAGTCGATGGGCAGTTCTTC. Translation gives CSAGPRVDGQFF.

J is TRBJ2-1 and V is TRBV6-1; 14 positions agree with TRBD2. V was clipped by 8 bases and J by 0 bases; unmatched bases: 6. CDR1 is MNHNS and CDR2 is SASEGT in the germline V gene. The length of the CDR3 is 17 residues. The CDR3 loop reads CASQGLAGDYSYNEQFF. The CDR3 bases are TGTGCCAGCCAGGGACTAGCGGGGGATTACTCCTACAATGAGCAGTTCTTC.

The genes are TRBV29-1 and TRBJ1-2; 7 positions match TRBD1. With 6 bases clipped from V and 4 bases from J, the junction kept 5 bases outside the gene matches. This CDR3 comprises 12 residues. Looked up from germline, CDR1 is SQVTM and CDR2 is ANQGSEA. CDR3 bases: TGCAGCGTCAGGGGGGAGTCCTATGGCTACACCTTC. Residues: CSVRGESYGYTF.

CDR3 residues: CASSRRQLPMNTEAFF. The CDR3 DNA is TGTGCCAGCAGCCGTAGACAGCTTCCAATGAACACTGAAGCTTTCTTT. The chain employs TRBV7-4 and TRBJ1-1; tentatively, D is TRBD1 (5 bases). V lost 5 bases to trimming and J lost 0 bases, with 16 bases between them. CDR1 is SGHVT and CDR2 is SQSDAQ in the germline V gene. The CDR3 spans 16 residues.

The CDR3 coding sequence is TGTGCCAGCAGTTACTCGGAGGGGCAAGATACGCAGTATTTT. Protein: CASSYSEGQDTQYF. V usage is TRBV6-2 or TRBV6-3 and J usage is TRBJ2-3, with D possibly being TRBD2 (6 bases). Per germline, CDR1 MNHEY and CDR2 SVGEGT. The CDR3 sequence is 14 residues long. Between the trimmed V and J ends, which lost 0 bases and 5 bases, there was a span of 9 bases.

This clonotype was recorded many times. The V and J genes are TRBV7-8 and TRBJ2-5; 13 nucleotides align to TRBD2. V gave up 1 base and J gave up 2 bases; unmatched junction bases: 10. Germline V gene sequence: CDR1 SGHVS, CDR2 FQNEAQ. The CDR3 covers 19 residues. The CDR3 is CASSLGSVTSGGPQETQYF. The CDR3 DNA reads TGTGCCAGCAGCTTAGGATCGGTGACTAGCGGGGGGCCACAAGAGACCCAGTACTTC.

About this clonotype: A much larger clone differs by one base, so this may be a read error. The chain joins TRBV4-3 to TRBJ2-7; D gene uncertain. Trimming stripped 1 base from V and 1 base from J, with 8 bases between. Germline V gene lookup returns CDR1 LGHNA and CDR2 YSLEER. CDR3 length: 14 amino acids. CDR3 loop: CASSQAWGSYEQYF. CDR3 nucleotides: TGCGCCAGCAGCCAAGCTTGGGGATCCTACGAGCAGTACTTC.

This clonotype appeared many times. The V gene is TRBV28, the J gene TRBJ2-5, with 8 bases matching TRBD1. V lost 6 bases to trimming and J lost 4 bases; unmatched junction nucleotides: 10. Per the germline V gene, CDR1 is MDHEN and CDR2 is SYDVKM. This CDR3 region has 15 residues. The CDR3 DNA reads as TGTGCCAGCAGCAGGACAGGGTTGAACCTAGAGACCCAGTACTTC. This sequence encodes CASSRTGLNLETQYF.

The V and J genes are TRBV3-1 and TRBJ2-3; 10 bases agree with TRBD2. This CDR3 is 16 amino acids long. Germline CDR1 LGHDT, CDR2 YNNKEL (reference sequence). V shed 4 bases, J shed 2 bases, and the junction held 6 bases outside the gene matches. DNA of the CDR3: TGTGCCAGCAGCCTCACTAGCGGGGCGTCCACAGATACGCAGTATTTT. Its protein product is CASSLTSGASTDTQYF.

This clonotype was seen only a few times. The J gene is TRBJ2-5, the V gene TRBV12-5; D ambiguous. The V end was cut by 3 bases, the J end by 11 bases, with 13 bases between. Germline assignment: CDR1 LGHNT and CDR2 FRNRAP. The CDR3 loop spans 12 amino acids. CDR3: CASGLKHNEQYF. CDR3 in DNA: TGTGCTAGTGGTTTAAAACACAATGAGCAGTACTTC.

This clonotype came up a few times. The chain joins TRBV9 to TRBJ2-3; 8 bases are shared with TRBD2. The germline CDR1 and CDR2 sequences are SGDLS and YYNGEE. CDR3 size: 15 residues. The junction had 9 bases not matched to a gene; V was cut back by 6 bases and J by 3 bases. CDR3 residues: CASNRGGTMTDTQYF. For the CDR3, the DNA is TGTGCCAGCAACCGGGGGGGGACTATGACAGATACGCAGTATTTT.